The 22 T cell receptor beta chains reported below all come from one sample, sequenced in a study of cytomegalovirus exposure and HLA in healthy donors. Primers included in the PCR were 60 Vbeta and 13 Jbeta primers. Sequencing used immunoSEQ multiplex PCR; TCRdb keeps in-frame clones, though not all of them. The sample has more than 90,000 clones, 78% seen once. Material for sequencing was PBMCs. All receptors derive from a woman in her fifties or sixties in good health and CMV-seronegative.

This clone was picked up a small number of times. V usage is TRBV4-1 and J usage is TRBJ1-1, with TRBD1 identical over 8 bases. This CDR3 is 16 amino acids long. Germline V CDR1 and CDR2: MGHRA, YSYEKL. V trimming: 4 bases; J trimming: 1 base; junction bases outside the gene matches: 8. Here the CDR3 reads CASSPPPGQENTEAFF. CDR3 sequence (DNA): TGCGCCAGCAGCCCCCCGCCGGGACAGGAGAACACTGAAGCTTTCTTT.

V gene TRBV7-2 combines with J gene TRBJ2-5, with 10 bases matching TRBD2. The J call may be in error: the DNA end matches TRBJ2-7 better. CDR1 SGHTA and CDR2 FQGNSA come from the germline V gene. The CDR3 is made up of 14 amino acids. CDR3 protein: CASSPRLAGAEQYF. The CDR3 DNA follows: TGTGCCAGCAGCCCTCGACTAGCGGGTGCCGAGCAGTACTTC.

This chain uses TRBV2 with TRBJ2-3; possibly TRBD1 for D (5 bases). The germline V and J ends were trimmed by 2 bases and 5 bases, with 14 bases remaining between them. The germline V gene encodes CDR1 SNHLY and CDR2 FYNNEI. This CDR3 has 15 residues. CDR3 DNA sequence: TGTGCCAGCAGTGAATGGGGCCTAGGTGGAGATACGCAGTATTTT. Translating it yields CASSEWGLGGDTQYF.

The chain couples TRBV25-1 to TRBJ1-6; D is uncertain. The V and J ends lost 2 bases and 6 bases respectively, with 8 bases between them. Germline V gives CDR1 MGHDK, CDR2 SYGVNS. The CDR3 length is 14 residues. CDR3 loop: CASSERTFNSPLHF. The CDR3 nucleotides read TGTGCCAGCAGTGAACGAACATTTAATTCACCCCTCCACTTT.

The V and J genes are TRBV4-3 and TRBJ1-1, with 10 bases lining up with TRBD1. There are 15 residues in the CDR3. Per germline, CDR1 LGHNA and CDR2 YSLEER. V shed 5 bases and J 1 base; nucleotides not matched to a gene: 4. The chain's CDR3 is CASSSDRGRNTEAFF. Written as DNA, the CDR3 is TGCGCCAGCAGCAGCGACAGGGGGCGGAACACTGAAGCTTTCTTT.

The chain uses TRBV9 and TRBJ2-7, with D unresolved. V was shortened by 4 bases and J by 2 bases, with 16 bases between the two germline ends. The CDR3 extends over 15 amino acids. Germline V lookup: CDR1 SGDLS, CDR2 YYNGEE. The CDR3 loop is CASSPSPGLAYEQYF. DNA for the CDR3: TGTGCCAGCAGCCCGTCCCCAGGTCTGGCCTACGAGCAGTACTTC.

The chain couples TRBV6-5 to TRBJ1-2, with D perhaps matching TRBD1 (5 bases). The CDR3 sequence is 14 residues long. The ends were cut back, 6 bases at V and 4 bases at J, with 15 bases in the middle. CDR1 MNHEY and CDR2 SVGAGI come from the germline V gene. This CDR3 reads CASRRLDSIYGYTF. The DNA for the CDR3 is TGTGCCAGCAGGAGACTAGACAGCATCTATGGCTACACCTTC.

The chain employs TRBV28 and TRBJ1-2; perhaps TRBD1 as D (5 bases). Germline CDR1 reads MDHEN; CDR2 reads SYDVKM. The V and J ends lost 3 bases and 4 bases respectively, with 9 bases between them. The CDR3 runs to 13 residues. CDR3 nucleotides: TGTGCCAGCAGTTTGGGGCGCGGCTATGGCTACACCTTC. It translates to CASSLGRGYGYTF.

This clone showed up just a few times. The rearrangement joins TRBV5-6 to TRBJ2-7, with TRBD1 matching over 7 bases. V gave up 2 bases and J gave up 6 bases; unmatched junction bases: 8. This CDR3 has 14 residues. Germline-derived CDR1 and CDR2 are SGHDT and YYEEEE. The CDR3 sequence: CASSFLGQVGEQYF. The CDR3 DNA reads as TGTGCCAGCAGCTTCTTAGGACAGGTAGGCGAGCAGTACTTC. The whole variable domain, remainder taken from reference TRBV5-6 and TRBJ2-7, is DAGVTQSPTHLIKTRGQQVTLRCSPKSGHDTVSWYQQALGQGPQFIFQYYEEEERQRGNFPDRFSGHQFPNYSSELNVNALLLGDSALYLCASSFLGQVGEQYFGPGTRLTVT.

The chain combines TRBV9 with TRBJ1-2; 7 bases line up with TRBD1. The CDR3 consists of 15 residues. J gave up 10 bases and V 2 bases, and 14 bases lay outside the gene matches. CDR1 and CDR2 from the germline V gene are SGDLS and YYNGEE. The DNA of the CDR3 is TGTGCCAGCAGCGTTGCGGTCGATGGACAGGATGACTACACCTTC. This translates into CASSVAVDGQDDYTF.

The V call is TRBV7-9, the J call TRBJ1-1, with 7 bases lining up with TRBD1. V gave up 3 bases and J gave up 1 base; unmatched junction bases: 2. Per the germline V gene, CDR1 is SEHNR and CDR2 is FQNEAQ (reference sequence). The CDR3 length is 14 residues. The CDR3 region is CASSLGQSNTEAFF. CDR3 nucleotides: TGTGCCAGCAGCTTGGGACAGTCGAACACTGAAGCTTTCTTT.

A single count supports this clone. This sequence joins TRBV13 and TRBJ2-1; D ambiguous. V was clipped by 0 bases and J by 6 bases, with 12 bases between them. The germline CDR1 and CDR2 sequences are PRHDT and FYEKMQ (reference sequence). The CDR3 contains 15 residues. CDR3 in DNA: TGTGCCAGCAGCTTAGGGGGTCTAGTTAGCAATGAGCAGTTCTTC. Translation gives CASSLGGLVSNEQFF. Filled out from reference TRBV13 and TRBJ2-1, the complete variable domain reads AAGVIQSPRHLIKEKRETATLKCYPIPRHDTVYWYQQGPGQDPQFLISFYEKMQSDKGSIPDRFSAQQFSDYHSELNMSSLELGDSALYFCASSLGGLVSNEQFFGPGTRLTVL.

There are a few counts of this clone. The rearrangement joins TRBV25-1 to TRBJ1-1, with 8 bases lining up with TRBD1. This CDR3 has 15 residues. Germline CDR1 is MGHDK and CDR2 is SYGVNS. Trimming cost V 1 base and J 8 bases; bases outside gene matches: 9. Here the CDR3 DNA reads TGTGCCAGCAGTGAATCTCAGGGACAGGCGGCGGAAGCTTTCTTT. It encodes CASSESQGQAAEAFF.

The chain links TRBV7-2 to TRBJ2-7; the match to TRBD2 covers 8 bases. The V segment lost 6 bases and the J segment 1 base; nucleotides outside the gene matches: 2. CDR1 is SGHTA, CDR2 FQGNSA, per germline. CDR3 length: 13 amino acids. This CDR3 reads CASRRGGSYEQYF. CDR3 nucleotide sequence: TGTGCCAGCAGGCGCGGGGGGTCCTACGAGCAGTACTTC.

This rearrangement joins TRBV18 to TRBJ2-2; 8 bases are shared with TRBD2. The junction had 8 bases not matched to a gene; V was cut back by 4 bases and J by 4 bases. The CDR3 is 16 amino acids. Germline CDR1 KGHSH, CDR2 LQKENI. CDR3 nucleotides: TGTGCCAGCTCACTCGGACTAGCCCGTGCCACCGGGGAGCTGTTTTTT. It translates to CASSLGLARATGELFF.

The gene calls are TRBV29-1 and TRBJ2-3; weak D call: TRBD2 (5 bases). Trimming pared 1 base from V and 9 bases from J, leaving 14 bases between. CDR3 length equals 13 residues. The germline V gene encodes CDR1 SQVTM and CDR2 ANQGSEA. CDR3 in amino acids: CSVEAFGSNTQYF. The CDR3 nucleotides read TGCAGCGTTGAAGCATTTGGGAGTAACACGCAGTATTTT.

A single count supports this clone. The J gene is TRBJ1-2, the V gene TRBV29-1, with D unclear. The V and J ends lost 2 bases and 8 bases respectively, with 12 bases between them. Germline CDR1 is SQVTM and CDR2 is ANQGSEA. The CDR3 spans 12 residues. DNA for the CDR3: TGCAGCGTTGAAACAGTGGCCAGAGGCTACACCTTC. Its translation: CSVETVARGYTF.

CDR3 residues: CASSSGTSGRAGELFF. Here the CDR3 DNA reads TGTGCCAGCAGCTCCGGGACTAGCGGGAGAGCCGGGGAGCTGTTTTTT. The chain uses TRBV5-4 and TRBJ2-2; 14 bases line up with TRBD2. Germline loops: CDR1 SGHNT, CDR2 YYREEE (reference sequence). The CDR3 totals 16 residues. V gave up 3 bases and J gave up 6 bases; unmatched junction bases: 4.

The rearrangement uses TRBV29-1 and TRBJ1-4; a possible D gene is TRBD1 (5 bases). Germline-derived CDR1 and CDR2 are SQVTM and ANQGSEA. V was clipped by 7 bases and J by 7 bases, with 25 bases between them. The CDR3 runs to 16 residues. The CDR3 DNA reads as TGCAGCGCCGCAGACAGTCGCAATGGCAACGGTGAAAAACTGTTTTTT. This encodes CSAADSRNGNGEKLFF.

V and J are TRBV19 and TRBJ1-1, with TRBD1 as a possible D gene (6 bases). Germline CDR1 and CDR2: LNHDA and SQIVND (reference sequence). CDR3 length: 16 residues. The V and J ends lost 5 bases and 2 bases respectively, with 18 bases between them. The CDR3 DNA follows: TGTGCCAGTAGTTCGGGACACCTAAGCGGAAACACTGAAGCTTTCTTT. It encodes CASSSGHLSGNTEAFF. Full variable domain (rest looked up from reference TRBV19 and TRBJ1-1): DGGITQSPKYLFRKEGQNVTLSCEQNLNHDAMYWYRQDPGQGLRLIYYSQIVNDFQKGDIAEGYSVSREKKESFPLTVTSAQKNPTAFYLCASSSGHLSGNTEAFFGQGTRLTVV.

This clone occurred once. The rearrangement joins TRBV4-1 to TRBJ2-1; 7 positions match TRBD2. The junction had 8 bases not matched to a gene; V was cut back by 0 bases and J by 9 bases. From germline, CDR1 is MGHRA and CDR2 YSYEKL. The CDR3 covers 15 residues. The CDR3 sequence: CASSQEPLTGGEQFF. In nucleotides, the CDR3 is TGCGCCAGCAGCCAAGAGCCCCTCACGGGAGGTGAGCAGTTCTTC.

This clone was counted only a few times. J is TRBJ2-7 and V is TRBV19; TRBD1 aligns across 10 bases. This CDR3 comprises 14 residues. V was clipped by 8 bases and J by 2 bases; unmatched bases: 6. Germline loops: CDR1 LNHDA, CDR2 SQIVND (reference sequence). The CDR3 region is CASAFGTGAYEQYF. CDR3 nucleotide sequence: TGTGCCAGTGCTTTCGGGACAGGGGCCTACGAGCAGTACTTC.